This entry features one TCR beta chain sequence. Its antigen is not identified. PCR was performed using 60 Vbeta and 13 Jbeta primers. Clones were read by immunoSEQ multiplex PCR, and TCRdb kept only the in-frame ones, dropping some. The sample holds some 270,000 clones; about nine tenths are singletons and the top ten take roughly 1.5%. The data are from a study of cytomegalovirus exposure and HLA in healthy donors. The germline V gene has CDR1 MNHEY and CDR2 SVGAGI. Trimming cost V 0 bases and J 3 bases, with 15 bases left between them. The CDR3 has 16 amino acids. Nominally healthy donors provided the samples, though records likely missed some immune exposures. The study's findings and limits: Later analysis suggested links between common viral pathogens and several top significant clusters. Previous analysis showed most TCR beta V segments were productive about 90% or about 30% of the time. Per a later analysis, roughly 17,000 TCR beta sequences showed association with HLA alleles at 0.05 false discovery rate.

This sequence joins TRBV6-5 and TRBJ2-7, with a tentative D call TRBD2 (5 bases). The sequence came from a girl aged 2 to 10 in good health and CMV-seronegative. The sequenced sample was PBMCs. The CDR3 nucleotides are TGTGCCAGCAGTTACTCAGTCAACAGCGGATACTACGAGCAGTACTTC. Translated: CASSYSVNSGYYEQYF.